One TCR beta chain is described in this entry. What it binds is unknown. The CDR3 consists of 13 residues. CDR1 and CDR2 (germline): DFQATT, SNEGSKA (reference sequence). V was pared by 6 bases and J by 3 bases, with 14 bases between. Then a second PCR, running roughly 7 to 11 cycles, was carried out with a sample-barcoded 5' primer and a J-beta primer mix. Tags on each cDNA molecule came from a template-switch adaptor with 12 random nucleotides. The study obtained at least 2.5 million CDR3-containing paired-end reads from every sample. MiXCR, applied by TCRdb to the 5' RACE reads, yields one record per CDR3 protein. Of 600,000 to 1,000,000 distinct CDR3 sequences listed, roughly 60% are singletons. This specimen belongs to a study of blood T cells in healthy people across ages. General study points: More naive CD4+ cells and higher diversity marked long-lived donors relative to aged donors. Estimates of diversity drawn from one million T cells were considered underestimates.

The TCR was taken from a man aged 30-40 years in good health. The genes are TRBV20-1 and TRBJ2-5; D gene unclear. Sequences were obtained from blood. CDR3 loop: CSAVVPLKETQYF. CDR3 nucleotide sequence: TGCAGTGCGGTCGTCCCCCTTAAAGAGACCCAGTACTTC.